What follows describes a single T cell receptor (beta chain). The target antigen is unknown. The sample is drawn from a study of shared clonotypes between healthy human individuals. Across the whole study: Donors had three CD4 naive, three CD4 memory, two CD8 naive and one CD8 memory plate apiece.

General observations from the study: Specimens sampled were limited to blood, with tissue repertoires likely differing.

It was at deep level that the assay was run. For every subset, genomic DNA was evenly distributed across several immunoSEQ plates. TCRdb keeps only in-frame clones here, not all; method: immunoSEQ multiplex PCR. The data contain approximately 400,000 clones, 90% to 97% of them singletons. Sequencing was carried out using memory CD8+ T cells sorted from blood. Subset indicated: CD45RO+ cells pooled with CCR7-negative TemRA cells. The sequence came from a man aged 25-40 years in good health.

The chain's CDR3 is CASSRDRVGSTDTQYF. The CDR3 coding sequence is TGTGCCAGCAGCCGGGATCGGGTGGGTAGCACAGATACGCAGTATTTT. The chain combines TRBV28 with TRBJ2-3, with D possibly matching TRBD2 (5 bases). CDR1 is MDHEN, CDR2 SYDVKM, per germline. V lost 6 bases and J lost 0, with 16 bases in between. The CDR3 loop spans 16 amino acids.